This note documents a single T cell receptor beta chain sequence. This specimen belongs to a study of blood T cell repertoires in COVID-19. The overall study: Samples came from the United States, Italy and Spain, spanning acute and convalescent COVID-19. Sources were T cells, B-cell-depleted T cells, or PBMCs; the material itself was cDNA or gDNA.

The CDR3 is 16 residues long. CDR1 and CDR2 from the germline V gene are SEHNR and FQNEAQ (reference sequence). Trimming shortened V by 5 bases and J by 3 bases, and 16 bases separated the two germline ends. The authors' processing: Reference gene primer amplification in the assay estimated nucleated cell counts. The data were produced by immunoSEQ multiplex PCR, yet TCRdb's version contains in-frame clones alone and is incomplete. V, J and clone size are those of that table, while D and trimming were read from the DNA. The sample has 200,000 or so clones; about 88% are singletons. Sequenced input: peripheral blood. The source is a man between 65 and 85 years old with active or convalescent COVID-19. The rearrangement links TRBV7-9 to TRBJ1-4, with D perhaps TRBD1 (5 bases). CDR3 region: CASSPLLGGSNEKLFF. As DNA, the CDR3 is TGTGCCAGCAGCCCCCTACTTGGGGGGTCTAATGAAAAACTGTTTTTT.